This T cell receptor (beta chain) was obtained from a study of cytomegalovirus exposure and HLA in healthy donors (dated 2017 in TCRdb). In the study overall: An earlier analysis of 587 of the donors reported about 260 Gb of sequence data and 95 million to 120 million unique TCR beta sequences obtained from approximately 180 million T cells. To predict cytomegalovirus infection status, the study combined high-throughput TCR immunosequencing, statistical association of individual TCRs with disease status, and machine learning. An earlier analysis of some 500 of the donors applied high-throughput TCR beta sequencing to assess whether each TCR beta V gene segment acted as functional or pseudogenic. Among the roughly 380 genotyped donors, about 83% belonged to the genetic ancestry cluster associated with self-reported Caucasian donors. The study aimed to test whether signatures of past pathogen exposure could be identified by cataloging public T cell receptors. In addition to the first cohort of several hundred subjects, a separate validation cohort of approximately 130 different subjects was used. Among over 350 genotyped donors of the cohort, an average of approximately 240,000 unique TCR beta nucleotide sequences were sequenced per donor, about a sixth of them non-productive. Both class I and class II loci were covered by HLA typing, at four-digit resolution. All discovery cohort repertoires had been generated using a single sequencing platform. The number of typed donors differed by locus: about 629-640 for A, B, C, DRB1 and DQB1; about 520 for DQA1; about 600 for DPA1; and 400 to 480 for DPB1. A later genetic analysis took genome-wide SNP genotypes for about three fifths of the 666 donors and used that subset as a discovery cohort. The study profiled the T cell repertoires of hundreds of subjects by immunosequencing and related them to cytomegalovirus serostatus. Alongside the repertoire data, information on donor age, sex, ethnicity and CMV serostatus was compiled. A later analysis re-examined previously published TCR beta repertoires from around 670 donors and added high-resolution HLA genotyping to investigate patterns of TCR occurrence. Rather than drawing on any new phenotypic data, the later analysis identified candidate immune exposures from TCR beta sequences and the way those sequences occurred across donors. Because of strong linkage in the cohort, a few DR-DQ haplotypes were treated as single units for association and clustering. Roughly 300 gigabases of sequencing data and tens of millions of unique TCR sequences were included in an early release covering around 650 HLA-typed donors.

A word on this clone: Its binding antigen is unknown. No qualities accompany the bases; no much larger clone lies one base away.

Germline trimming: 4 bases from V, 3 bases from J; junction bases outside gene matches: 3. The CDR3 spans 14 residues, from the cysteine through the phenylalanine. Only the CDR3 part of the read is kept: 42 bases, read in frame from the first base. Via the germline V gene, CDR1 is SGHVS and CDR2 FQNEAQ. The cohort comprised under 700 healthy bone marrow donors. At the time of sampling, every cohort member was nominally healthy, though immune exposures that went unrecorded were likely present. The donor was CMV seropositive and was included in the group of 289 seropositive cohort members. A peripheral blood sample was collected from each donor, and TCR beta sequencing was performed on peripheral blood mononuclear cells. The Qiagen DNeasy Blood Extraction Kit was used to extract genomic DNA from the blood cell samples. General findings and caveats noted by the study authors: Several of the top co-occurrence clusters appeared to be linked to parvovirus B19, influenza, CMV and Epstein-Barr virus, according to a later analysis. Cytomegalovirus status was reported to be diagnosed by the classifier with high specificity and sensitivity in both the original and validation cohorts. HLA typing was unavailable for some donors at each locus, so association tests used only the typed subset. The study gave a list of over 150 TCR beta chains associated with cytomegalovirus. Presence/absence analyses assumed roughly uniform sequencing depth across donors, an assumption that may not hold. Immune exposure information for the cohort was limited to CMV serostatus. A later genetic analysis associated a missense DCLRE1C variant with V-gene and J-gene trimming of TCR beta chains, and an independent cohort replicated the association. In a later analysis, HLA-associated TCR beta chains were found to be more clonally expanded and to have lower generation probabilities than equally common non-associated chains. According to the authors, the approach could potentially be generalized to other disease states and immunological phenotypes. An earlier analysis of approximately 540 of the donors showed that most TCR beta V segments appeared in productive rearrangements either about 90% or about 30% of the time, which broadly matched IMGT annotations. Across donors, most TCR sequences were observed very rarely, whereas some public TCRs were present in many individuals. Strong co-occurrence of HLA alleles, especially DR and DQ, made assigning TCR associations to individual alleles difficult. In a later analysis, the rate of TCR association differed among HLA loci, with DRB1 alleles having the most associated TCRs and HLA-C alleles having the fewest. This cohort had only TCR beta chains sequenced, and the lack of alpha or paired-chain data limited which features could be detected. Correlated functional status among segregating V segments might reflect linkage disequilibrium, but an unknown experimental factor could not be ruled out. A cluster of highly shared sequence variants was judged likely to be a technical artifact of the sequencing pipeline. Some IMGT-functional V segments, including TRBV6-2 and TRBV6-3, could not be told apart with the 87-base-pair reads, so those segments were excluded. In a later analysis, most CMV-associated TCR beta chains were found to appear HLA-restricted, with HLA associations seemingly driven largely by CMV exposure. Because counts were too low, roughly 18 rarely observed V segments, including chromosome 9 orphons, were left out of the earlier analysis of 587 of the donors. In a later genetic analysis, fewer N-insertions in productive TCRs were reported among donors in an Asian-associated ancestry cluster than the approximately 670-donor mean. Three of the identified cytomegalovirus-associated TCR beta chains were confirmed in vitro to be specific for cytomegalovirus antigens. A further reported finding was that TCR beta sequences accurately predicted the HLA-A and HLA-B alleles for most subjects in the first cohort. At a false discovery rate of 0.05, a later analysis linked around 15,000 TCR beta sequences to specific HLA alleles.

Libraries were made using the immunoSEQ multiplex PCR assay. A mixture of 60 forward primers for TCR Vbeta segments and 13 reverse primers for TCR Jbeta segments was used in the multiplex PCR. A multiplex PCR assay on genomic DNA amplified the CDR3 region of rearranged TCR beta genes. The amplified TCR beta libraries were sequenced on the Illumina HiSeq System as 87-base-pair reads. As for how the authors treated the data: In a later analysis, tens of millions of unique TCR beta chains were counted across the roughly 610 repertoires, and around 11 million of these chains were shared by at least two donors. Raw reads were error-corrected and collapsed into unique sequences with a nearest-neighbor algorithm that merged closely related sequences to remove PCR and sequencing errors. V, D and J gene segments were assigned by aligning CDR3 sequences to IMGT reference sequences. For a sequence to be retained, at least a six-nucleotide match to both a V gene segment and a J gene segment was required. Rearrangements were classified as productive when the CDR3 lacked stop codons and remained in frame with V and J, and all other rearrangements were classified as non-productive. Following IMGT convention, CDR3 was defined as the stretch from the second conserved V-encoded cysteine to the conserved J-encoded phenylalanine. The earlier analysis of a few hundred of the donors excluded any sequence lacking an unambiguous match to a single V gene segment. In an earlier analysis of 587 of the donors, a V segment was called functional when productive rearrangements were above 56.7%, and segregating when the standard deviation between donors exceeded 5%. To diagnose cytomegalovirus status from the catalog of TCR beta chain sequences, a statistical classification framework was built. In a later analysis, TCR nucleotide sequences were compared against IMGT/GENE-DB human TR gene sequences so that V and J genes could be assigned. The TCRdist pipeline was used in a later analysis to assign CDR3 sequences and most-parsimonious VDJ recombination scenarios. In a later analysis, each TCR beta chain was defined by its CDR3 amino acid sequence together with its V-gene family, and reads without a unique V-gene family were excluded. A later analysis removed 450 to 600 highly shared, low-generation-probability nucleotide sequences to deal with suspected cross-contamination and a sequencing artifact. In a later analysis, a clonal expansion index was calculated for each public chain from normalized within-repertoire ranks of inferred template counts. Generation probabilities in a later analysis came from a VDJ recombination model fitted to out-of-frame rearrangements, and those results were checked against IGoR. In a later analysis, TCR-TCR, TCR-HLA and TCR-CMV co-occurrence was scored with hypergeometric tests, and a repertoire-size bias correction was applied to TCR pairs. A later analysis estimated false discovery rates by permuting HLA or CMV assignments 20 times. In a later analysis, co-occurring TCRs were grouped with DBSCAN, and TCRdist sequence similarity was added when clustering was performed within HLA-allele-positive subsets. Repertoires with fewer than 30,000 or more than 120,000 public chains, plus five repertoires with anomalous nucleotide sharing, were excluded from co-occurrence clustering. This immuneACCESS table, as held by TCRdb, lists in-frame sequences with V and J called but not all clones. Of the missing ones, under half trace to an unresolved V gene in checked studies; the others have no known cause. The DNA was the basis for D and trimming; V, J and clone size are from that table. The sample records about 120,000 clones, roughly 80% of which are singletons. Clones ranked in the top ten supply 2.5% to 3.5% of the sample.

Sequencing was performed on PBMCs. This sequence originates from a woman in her thirties or forties in good health and CMV-seropositive. In this chain, TRBV7-8 is recombined with TRBJ2-7, and TRBD2 aligns with 10 junction nucleotides. The DNA sequence follows: TGTGCCAGCAGCTCCTCTAGCGGGAGCTACGAGCAGTACTTC. It codes for CASSSSSGSYEQYF. Reference TRBV7-8 and TRBJ2-7 proteins supply the regions before and after the CDR3; the full variable domain is: GAGVSQSPRYKVAKRGQDVALRCDPISGHVSLFWYQQALGQGPEFLTYFQNEAQLDKSGLPSDRFFAERPEGSVSTLKIQRTQQEDSAVYLCASSSSSGSYEQYFGPGTRLTVT.